Described below is a single T cell receptor (beta chain) sequence and its context. Antigen unknown. Template came from bulk tumor genomic DNA, at approximately 600 ng per sample. Biopsies, several per primary tumor and spaced far apart, were collected during surgery. Before undergoing curative surgery, patients had newly diagnosed non-small cell lung cancer that was untreated. Everyone who gave samples had just been diagnosed with non-small cell lung cancer and was having surgery with curative intent. The ends were cut back, 7 bases at V and 8 bases at J, with 20 bases in the middle. The CDR3 length is 13 residues. Germline V gene sequence: CDR1 DFQATT, CDR2 SNEGSKA (reference sequence). This sample is drawn from a study of immune heterogeneity within non-small cell lung tumors. Points from the study as a whole: For the most part, the T-cell receptor beta clonotypes present at high frequency were distinct from one individual patient to the next. Identical dominant CDR3 beta clonotypes recurred across a patient's tumor sites, together with site-unique high-frequency clones.

In a multiplex PCR, 32 V and 13 J primers amplified TCR beta CDR3. MiXCR, applied by TCRdb to the multiplex PCR reads, yields one record per CDR3 protein. The table lists 2,700 or so distinct CDR3 sequences, 26% of them singletons. The chain has TRBV20-1 and TRBJ1-2; D is unresolved. The receptor comes from a man between 45 and 60 years old with non-small cell lung cancer. Sequenced input: lung tumor tissue. In DNA, the CDR3 is TGCAGTGTCAGACGAGGAGGCATACGAGGCTACACCTTC. As protein: CSVRRGGIRGYTF.